The rows below give T cell receptor beta chains drawn from one sample of a study of shared clonotypes between healthy human individuals. The repertoire was sequenced with immunoSEQ multiplex PCR; TCRdb's copy has only in-frame clones and lacks some. Among approximately 2.5 million clones listed, about 92% were seen once. The sample was naive CD4+ T cells sorted from blood. These receptors were obtained from a man between 18 and 35 years old in good health. The CDR3 runs from the conserved cysteine through the conserved F or W. A D gene is named only where the DNA matches it firmly. Expanded clones get a size class; other rows say once, few or many, or leave the size out.

- | TRBJ1-1 | TRBV7-2 | - | TGTGCCAGCAGCTCACAGGAACTGAACACTGAAGCTTTCTTT | CASSSQELNTEAFF
- | TRBJ2-7 | TRBV6-1 | - | TGTGCCAGCAGTGCAATACTTCTTGGGCCTTACTCCTACGAGCAGTACTTC | CASSAILLGPYSYEQYF
- | TRBJ1-6 | TRBV7-2 | - | TGTGCCAGCAGCTTAGAGGCCGGACCGAATTCACCCCTCCACTTT | CASSLEAGPNSPLHF
- | TRBJ1-1 | TRBV9 | few | TGTGCCAGCAGCGTTGGCAGACTTACTGAAGCTTTCTTT | CASSVGRLTEAFF
- | TRBJ2-3 | TRBV5-4 | - | TGTGCCAGCAGCTTGATAGCTACAGATACGCAGTATTTT | CASSLIATDTQYF
- | TRBJ2-1 | TRBV19 | - | TGTGCCAGTAGTGGCAGGGTCCCCTACAATGAGCAGTTCTTC | CASSGRVPYNEQFF
TRBD2 | TRBJ2-3 | TRBV7-2 | once | TGTGCCAGCAGCTTGAGACTAGCAGAACGCACAGATACGCAGTATTTT | CASSLRLAERTDTQYF
TRBD2 | TRBJ2-5 | TRBV2 | - | TGTGCCAGCAGTGCCCCCCGCGGGAGTGAGACCCAGTACTTC | CASSAPRGSETQYF
TRBD1 | TRBJ1-1 | TRBV10-2 | once | TGCGCCAGCAGTAGGTATTCGGGACAGGGTTTAGCTTTCTTT | CASSRYSGQGLAFF
- | TRBJ1-6 | TRBV7-2 | - | TGTGCCAGCAGCTTTAGCGGGATCCAGAATTCACCCCTCCACTTT | CASSFSGIQNSPLHF
- | TRBJ2-7 | TRBV5-8 | - | TGTGCCAGCAGCTTGATTGCCGTCTACGAGCAGTACTTC | CASSLIAVYEQYF
- | TRBJ2-1 | TRBV6-1 | few | TGTGCCAGCAGTGAACCGCTACTACAACCGCGGAATGAGCAGTTCTTC | CASSEPLLQPRNEQFF
- | TRBJ1-2 | TRBV30 | once | TGTGCCTGGAGTGTTAAAGGACTCGGCTATGGCTACACCTTC | CAWSVKGLGYGYTF
- | TRBJ1-4 | TRBV18 | - | TGTGCCAGCACGGGACTCCCTAATGAAAAACTGTTTTTT | CASTGLPNEKLFF
- | TRBJ2-3 | TRBV11-2 | - | TGTGCCAGCAGCTTAGCTTTTCGTGGGGTGGGCGCAGATACGCAGTATTTT | CASSLAFRGVGADTQYF
TRBD1 | TRBJ1-5 | TRBV4-1 | - | TGCGCCAGCAGCCAAGCGGGACAGAGCAATCAGCCCCAGCATTTT | CASSQAGQSNQPQHF